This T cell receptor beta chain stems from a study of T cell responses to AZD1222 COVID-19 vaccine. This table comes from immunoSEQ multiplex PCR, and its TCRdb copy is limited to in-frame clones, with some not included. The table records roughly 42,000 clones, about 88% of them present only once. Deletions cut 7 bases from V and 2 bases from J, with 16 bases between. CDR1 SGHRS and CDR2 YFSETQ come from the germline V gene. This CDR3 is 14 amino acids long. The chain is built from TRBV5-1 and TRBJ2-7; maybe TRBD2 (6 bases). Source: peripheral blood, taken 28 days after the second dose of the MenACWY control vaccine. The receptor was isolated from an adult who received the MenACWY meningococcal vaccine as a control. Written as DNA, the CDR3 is TGCGCCAGCGGCTCAGCGGGTCCTCCCTACGAGCAGTACTTC. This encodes CASGSAGPPYEQYF.